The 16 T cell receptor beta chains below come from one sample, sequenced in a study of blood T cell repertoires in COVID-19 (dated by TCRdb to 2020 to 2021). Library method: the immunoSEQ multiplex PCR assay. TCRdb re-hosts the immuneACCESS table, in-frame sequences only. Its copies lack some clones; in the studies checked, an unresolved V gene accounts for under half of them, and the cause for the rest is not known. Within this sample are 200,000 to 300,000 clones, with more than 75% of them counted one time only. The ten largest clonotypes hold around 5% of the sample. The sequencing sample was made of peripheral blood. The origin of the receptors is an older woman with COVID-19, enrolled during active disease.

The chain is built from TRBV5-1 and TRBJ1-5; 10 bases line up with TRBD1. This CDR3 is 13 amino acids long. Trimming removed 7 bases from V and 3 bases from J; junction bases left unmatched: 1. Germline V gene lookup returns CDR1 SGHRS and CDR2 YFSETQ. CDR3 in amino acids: CASGTGANQPQHF. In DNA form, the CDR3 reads TGCGCCAGCGGGACAGGGGCCAATCAGCCCCAGCATTTT.

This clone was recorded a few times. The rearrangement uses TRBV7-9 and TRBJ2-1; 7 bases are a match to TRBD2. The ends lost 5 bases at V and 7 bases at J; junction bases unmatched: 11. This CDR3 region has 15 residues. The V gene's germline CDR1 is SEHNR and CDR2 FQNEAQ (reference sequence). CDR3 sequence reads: CASSPHAGVGNEQFF. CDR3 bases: TGTGCCAGCAGCCCTCATGCGGGAGTAGGAAATGAGCAGTTCTTC.

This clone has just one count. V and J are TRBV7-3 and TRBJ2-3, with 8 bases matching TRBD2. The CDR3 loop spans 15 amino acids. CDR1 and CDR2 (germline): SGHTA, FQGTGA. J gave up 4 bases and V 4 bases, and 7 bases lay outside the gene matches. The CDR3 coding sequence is TGTGCCAGCAGCTCCGGGGGGGTAGCTTCAGATACGCAGTATTTT. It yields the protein CASSSGGVASDTQYF.

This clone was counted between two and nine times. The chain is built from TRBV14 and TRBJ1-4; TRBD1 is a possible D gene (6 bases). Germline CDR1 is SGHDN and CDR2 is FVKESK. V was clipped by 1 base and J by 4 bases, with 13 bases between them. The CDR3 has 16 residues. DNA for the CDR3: TGTGCCAGCAGCCAAGGGACAGACAATCATAATGAAAAACTGTTTTTT. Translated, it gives CASSQGTDNHNEKLFF. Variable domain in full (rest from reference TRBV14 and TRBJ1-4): EAGVTQFPSHSVIEKGQTVTLRCDPISGHDNLYWYRRVMGKEIKFLLHFVKESKQDESGMPNNRFLAERTGGTYSTLKVQPAELEDSGVYFCASSQGTDNHNEKLFFGSGTQLSVL.

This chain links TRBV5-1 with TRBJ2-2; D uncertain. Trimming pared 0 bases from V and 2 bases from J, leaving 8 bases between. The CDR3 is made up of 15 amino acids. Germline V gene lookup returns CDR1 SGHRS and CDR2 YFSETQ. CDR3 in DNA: TGCGCCAGCAGCTTGGCTATCCGAAACACCGGGGAGCTGTTTTTT. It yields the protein CASSLAIRNTGELFF.

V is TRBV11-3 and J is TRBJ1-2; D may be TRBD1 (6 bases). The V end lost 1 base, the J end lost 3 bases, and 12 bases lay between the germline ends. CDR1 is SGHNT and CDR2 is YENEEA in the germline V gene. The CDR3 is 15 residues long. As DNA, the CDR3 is TGTGCCAGCAGCTTAGCAGGGGCTAATGACTATGGCTACACCTTC. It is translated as CASSLAGANDYGYTF.

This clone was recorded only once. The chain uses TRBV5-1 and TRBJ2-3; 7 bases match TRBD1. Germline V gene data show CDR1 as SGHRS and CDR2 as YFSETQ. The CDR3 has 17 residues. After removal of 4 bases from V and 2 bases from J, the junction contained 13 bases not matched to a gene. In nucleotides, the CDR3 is TGCGCCAGCAGCCCCGAGGGTACAGGGGACATCACAGATACGCAGTATTTT. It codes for CASSPEGTGDITDTQYF.

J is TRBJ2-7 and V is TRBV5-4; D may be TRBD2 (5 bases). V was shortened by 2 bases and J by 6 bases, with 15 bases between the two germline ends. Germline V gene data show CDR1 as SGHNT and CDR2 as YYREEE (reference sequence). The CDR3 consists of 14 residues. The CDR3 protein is CASSLNPGIGEQYF. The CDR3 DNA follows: TGTGCCAGCAGCTTAAATCCCGGGATCGGCGAGCAGTACTTC.

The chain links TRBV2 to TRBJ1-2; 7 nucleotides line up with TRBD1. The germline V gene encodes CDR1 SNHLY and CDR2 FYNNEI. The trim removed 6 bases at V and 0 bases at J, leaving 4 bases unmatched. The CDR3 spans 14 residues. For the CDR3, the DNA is TGTGCCAGCAGGGGGGACAGCCCTAACTATGGCTACACCTTC. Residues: CASRGDSPNYGYTF.

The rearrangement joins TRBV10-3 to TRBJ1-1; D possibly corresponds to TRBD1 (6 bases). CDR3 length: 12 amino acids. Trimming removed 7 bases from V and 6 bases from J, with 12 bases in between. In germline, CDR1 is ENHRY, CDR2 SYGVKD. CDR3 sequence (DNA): TGTGCCATCAAGGGGGTAAAGTCTGAAGCTTTCTTT. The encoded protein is CAIKGVKSEAFF.

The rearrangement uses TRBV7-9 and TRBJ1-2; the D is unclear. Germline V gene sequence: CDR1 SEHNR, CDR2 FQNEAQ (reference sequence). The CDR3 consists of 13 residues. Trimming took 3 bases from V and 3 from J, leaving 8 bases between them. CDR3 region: CASSFTGDYGYTF. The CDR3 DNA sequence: TGTGCCAGCAGCTTCACCGGGGACTATGGCTACACCTTC.

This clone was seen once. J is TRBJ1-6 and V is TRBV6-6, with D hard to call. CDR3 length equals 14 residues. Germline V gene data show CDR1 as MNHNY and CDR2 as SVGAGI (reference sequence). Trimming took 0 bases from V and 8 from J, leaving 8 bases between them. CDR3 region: CASSYSTDDSPLHF. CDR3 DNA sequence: TGTGCCAGCAGTTACTCAACAGACGATTCACCCCTCCACTTT.

In nucleotides, the CDR3 is TGTGCCAGCTCATCAAACGACAGGTCTGACACTGAAGCTTTCTTT. Protein sequence: CASSSNDRSDTEAFF. The chain joins TRBV18 to TRBJ1-1, with D possibly being TRBD1 (6 bases). The V end was cut by 5 bases, the J end by 3 bases, with 16 bases between. The CDR3 sequence is 15 residues long. Germline V gene sequence: CDR1 KGHSH, CDR2 LQKENI.

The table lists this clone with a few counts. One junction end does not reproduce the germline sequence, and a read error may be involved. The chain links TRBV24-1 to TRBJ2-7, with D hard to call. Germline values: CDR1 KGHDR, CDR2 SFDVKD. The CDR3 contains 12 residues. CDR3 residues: CATNDITYEQYF. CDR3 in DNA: TGTGCCACCAATGATATCACCTACGAGCAGTACTTC.

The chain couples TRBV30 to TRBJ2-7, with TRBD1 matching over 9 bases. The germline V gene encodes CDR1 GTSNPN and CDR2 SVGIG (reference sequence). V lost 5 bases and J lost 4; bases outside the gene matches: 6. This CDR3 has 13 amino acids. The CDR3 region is CAWPDRGFYEQYF. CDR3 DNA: TGTGCCTGGCCTGACAGGGGGTTTTACGAGCAGTACTTC.

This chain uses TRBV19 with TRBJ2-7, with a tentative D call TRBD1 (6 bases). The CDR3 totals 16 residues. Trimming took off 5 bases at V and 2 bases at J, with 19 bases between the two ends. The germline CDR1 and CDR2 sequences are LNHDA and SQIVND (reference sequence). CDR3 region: CASSAPGTTRTYEQYF. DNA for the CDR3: TGTGCCAGTAGTGCCCCCGGGACAACTAGGACCTACGAGCAGTACTTC.